This T cell receptor beta chain was recorded in a study of blood T cell repertoires in COVID-19. Across about two dozen US areas, participants ranged in age from roughly 18 to 95 years. Participants were placed into cohorts based on the clinical history they reported. Original data processing: Reference gene primer amplification yielded estimated nucleated cell counts. Using immunoSEQ multiplex PCR, the repertoire was profiled, and TCRdb retains in-frame clones only, with some absent. V and J calls and clone size come straight from that table; D and trimming were deduced from the DNA. The table records over 250,000 clones, roughly 90% of them present only once. The CDR3 extends over 15 amino acids. V dropped 5 bases and J dropped 2; count of bases not matched to a gene: 8. Germline-derived CDR1 and CDR2 are SGHAT and FQNNGV.

The V and J genes are TRBV11-2 and TRBJ1-1, with 7 bases that match TRBD1. The sample was PBMCs or T cells enriched from blood (not recorded which). The receptor was derived from a woman aged 45-59 years who had recovered from COVID-19. Here the CDR3 DNA reads TGTGCCAGCAGCCCCTCGGGACAGCGCAACACTGAAGCTTTCTTT. This encodes CASSPSGQRNTEAFF.